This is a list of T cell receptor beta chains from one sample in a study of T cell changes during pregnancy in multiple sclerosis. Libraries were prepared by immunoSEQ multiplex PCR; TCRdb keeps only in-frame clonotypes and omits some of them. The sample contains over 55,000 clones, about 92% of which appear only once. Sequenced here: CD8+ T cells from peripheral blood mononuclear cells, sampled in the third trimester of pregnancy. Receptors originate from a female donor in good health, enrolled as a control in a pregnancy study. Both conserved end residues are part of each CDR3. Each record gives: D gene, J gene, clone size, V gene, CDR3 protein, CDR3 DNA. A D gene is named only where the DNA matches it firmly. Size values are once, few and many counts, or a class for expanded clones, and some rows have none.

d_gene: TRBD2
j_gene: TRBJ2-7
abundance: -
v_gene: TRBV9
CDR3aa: CASSVGTSGGIYEQYF
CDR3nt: TGTGCCAGCAGCGTCGGGACTAGCGGGGGAATCTACGAGCAGTACTTC

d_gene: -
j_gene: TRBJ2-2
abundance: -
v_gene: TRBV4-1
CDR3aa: CASSPSGVSTNTGELFF
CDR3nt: TGCGCCAGCAGCCCTTCGGGGGTCTCTACAAACACCGGGGAGCTGTTTTTT

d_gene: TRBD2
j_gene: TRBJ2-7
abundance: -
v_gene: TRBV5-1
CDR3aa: CASTDGLAPKHYEQYF
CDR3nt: TGCGCCAGCACCGACGGACTAGCGCCAAAGCACTACGAGCAGTACTTC

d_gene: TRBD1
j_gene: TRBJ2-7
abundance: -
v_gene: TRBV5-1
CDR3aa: CASSPGTAGIYEQYF
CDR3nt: TGCGCCAGCAGCCCAGGGACAGCTGGGATCTACGAGCAGTACTTC

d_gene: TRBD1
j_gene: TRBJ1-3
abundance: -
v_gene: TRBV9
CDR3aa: CASSGGDRGSSGNTIYF
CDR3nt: TGTGCCAGCAGCGGAGGGGACAGGGGCTCCTCTGGAAACACCATATATTTT

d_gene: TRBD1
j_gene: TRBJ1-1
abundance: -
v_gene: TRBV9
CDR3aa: CASSHRTGRNTEAFF
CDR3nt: TGTGCCAGCAGCCACAGGACAGGCAGGAATACTGAAGCTTTCTTT

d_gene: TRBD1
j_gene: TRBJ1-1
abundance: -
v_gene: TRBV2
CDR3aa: CASIGTGVVQGPTEAFF
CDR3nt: TGTGCCAGCATCGGAACAGGGGTCGTTCAGGGCCCCACTGAAGCTTTCTTT

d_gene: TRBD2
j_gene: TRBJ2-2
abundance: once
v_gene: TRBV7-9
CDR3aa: CASSQTSGGVTGELFF
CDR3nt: TGTGCCAGCAGCCAGACTAGCGGGGGAGTAACCGGGGAGCTGTTTTTT

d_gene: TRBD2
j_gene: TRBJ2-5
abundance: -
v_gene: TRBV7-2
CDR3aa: CASSLQRGGLGETQYF
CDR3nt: TGTGCCAGCAGCTTACAGCGGGGGGGCCTTGGGGAGACCCAGTACTTC

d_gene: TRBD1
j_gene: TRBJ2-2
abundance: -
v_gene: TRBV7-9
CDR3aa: CASSPILWAGGIRELFF
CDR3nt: TGTGCCAGCAGCCCAATCCTATGGGCAGGGGGCATCCGGGAGCTGTTTTTT

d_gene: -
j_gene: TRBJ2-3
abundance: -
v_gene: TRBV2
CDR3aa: CASSGESGPLTDTQYF
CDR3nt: TGTGCCAGCAGTGGAGAAAGCGGGCCCCTCACAGATACGCAGTATTTT

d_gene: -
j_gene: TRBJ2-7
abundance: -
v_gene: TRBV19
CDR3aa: CASSAGQGIYEQYF
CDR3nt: TGTGCCAGTAGTGCGGGCCAGGGGATTTACGAGCAGTACTTC

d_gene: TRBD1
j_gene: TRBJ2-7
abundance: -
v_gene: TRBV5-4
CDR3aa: CASSSRDRPEQYF
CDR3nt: TGTGCCAGCAGCTCCCGGGACAGGCCAGAGCAGTACTTC

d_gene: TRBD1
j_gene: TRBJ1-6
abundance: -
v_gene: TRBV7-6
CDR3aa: CASSLQGAYSPLHF
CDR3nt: TGTGCCAGTAGCTTACAGGGGGCATATTCACCCCTCCACTTT

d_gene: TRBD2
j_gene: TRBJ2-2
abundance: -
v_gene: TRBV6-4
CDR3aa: CASSGMGGSNTGELFF
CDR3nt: TGTGCCAGCAGTGGAATGGGGGGGAGCAACACCGGGGAGCTGTTTTTT

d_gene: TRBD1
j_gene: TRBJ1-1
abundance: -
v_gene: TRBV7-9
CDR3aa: CASSSTLDRGLVNTEAFF
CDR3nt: TGTGCCAGCAGCTCCACCCTAGACAGGGGGCTAGTGAACACTGAAGCTTTCTTT

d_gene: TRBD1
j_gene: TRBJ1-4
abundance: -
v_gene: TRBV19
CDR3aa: CASIPKDRGGLKLFF
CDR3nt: TGTGCCAGTATCCCAAAGGACAGGGGAGGGTTAAAACTGTTTTTT

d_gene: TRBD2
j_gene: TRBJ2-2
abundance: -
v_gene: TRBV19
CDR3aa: CASSMSGGENTGELFF
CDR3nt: TGTGCCAGTAGTATGAGCGGGGGGGAGAACACCGGGGAGCTGTTTTTT

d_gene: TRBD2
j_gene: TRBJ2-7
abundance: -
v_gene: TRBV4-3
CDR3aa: CASSQGTGTSGEQYF
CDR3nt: TGCGCCAGCAGCCAAGGTACCGGGACTAGCGGCGAGCAGTACTTC

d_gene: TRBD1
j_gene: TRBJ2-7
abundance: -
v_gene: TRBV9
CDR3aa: CASSGQQGRAYEQYF
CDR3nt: TGTGCCAGCAGCGGTCAACAGGGGCGTGCCTACGAGCAGTACTTC

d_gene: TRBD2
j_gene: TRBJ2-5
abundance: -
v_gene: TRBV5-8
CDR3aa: CASSWGIVDAGEQETQYF
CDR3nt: TGTGCCAGCAGCTGGGGAATCGTGGATGCGGGGGAGCAAGAGACCCAGTACTTC

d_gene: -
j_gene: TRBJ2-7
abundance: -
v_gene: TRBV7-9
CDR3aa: CDRGGIPEQYF
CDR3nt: TGTGACAGAGGCGGGATCCCCGAGCAGTACTTC

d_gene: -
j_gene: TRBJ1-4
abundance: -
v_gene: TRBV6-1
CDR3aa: CASSEDTPRRASEKLFF
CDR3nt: TGTGCCAGCAGTGAAGACACACCCAGGAGGGCAAGTGAAAAACTGTTTTTT

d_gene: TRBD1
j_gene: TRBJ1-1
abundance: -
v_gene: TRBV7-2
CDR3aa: CASSVFPGQGFEAFF
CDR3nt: TGTGCCAGCAGCGTTTTCCCGGGACAGGGTTTTGAAGCTTTCTTT

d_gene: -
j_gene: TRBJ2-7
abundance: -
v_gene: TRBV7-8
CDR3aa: CASSLEVGQSYEQYF
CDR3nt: TGTGCCAGCAGCTTAGAGGTGGGGCAGTCATACGAGCAGTACTTC

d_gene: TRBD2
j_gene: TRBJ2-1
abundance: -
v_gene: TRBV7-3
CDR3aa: CASSILAGGFNEQFF
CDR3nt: TGTGCCAGCAGCATACTAGCGGGGGGTTTTAATGAGCAGTTCTTC

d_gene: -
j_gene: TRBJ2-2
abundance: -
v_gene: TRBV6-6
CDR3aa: CASSYVRSFSGELFF
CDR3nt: TGTGCCAGCAGTTACGTACGTAGCTTCTCCGGGGAGCTGTTTTTT

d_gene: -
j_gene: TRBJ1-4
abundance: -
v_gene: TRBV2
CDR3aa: CASRERGLATNEKLFF
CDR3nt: TGTGCCAGCAGAGAAAGGGGACTCGCAACTAATGAAAAACTGTTTTTT

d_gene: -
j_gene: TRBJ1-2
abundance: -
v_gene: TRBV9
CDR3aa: CASTKKGSSFPDGYTF
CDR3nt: TGTGCCAGCACCAAAAAGGGGTCTTCTTTTCCCGATGGCTACACCTTC

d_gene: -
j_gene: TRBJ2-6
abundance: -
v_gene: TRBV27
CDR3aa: CASSFGGAGANVLTF
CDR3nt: TGTGCCAGCAGTTTTGGAGGGGCTGGGGCCAACGTCCTGACTTTC

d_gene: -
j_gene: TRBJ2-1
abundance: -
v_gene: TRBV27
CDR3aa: CASSFMDSSRNEQFF
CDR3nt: TGTGCCAGCAGTTTTATGGACTCCTCTAGGAATGAGCAGTTCTTC

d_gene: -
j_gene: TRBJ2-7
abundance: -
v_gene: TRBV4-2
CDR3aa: CASSQDMGATYEQYF
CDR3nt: TGTGCCAGCAGCCAAGATATGGGGGCCACCTACGAGCAGTACTTC

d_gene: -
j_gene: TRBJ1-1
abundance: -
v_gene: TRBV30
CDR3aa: CAWRMAREGSTEAFF
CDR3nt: TGTGCCTGGAGGATGGCGCGGGAGGGGAGCACTGAAGCTTTCTTT

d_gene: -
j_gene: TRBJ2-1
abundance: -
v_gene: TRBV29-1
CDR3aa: CSVEDSRGWSSYNEQFF
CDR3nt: TGCAGCGTTGAAGATTCACGCGGATGGAGCTCCTACAATGAGCAGTTCTTC

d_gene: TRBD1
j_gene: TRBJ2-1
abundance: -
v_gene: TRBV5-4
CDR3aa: CASRGSDGTVISYNEQFF
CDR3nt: TGTGCCAGCAGAGGATCCGACGGGACAGTAATTTCCTACAATGAGCAGTTCTTC

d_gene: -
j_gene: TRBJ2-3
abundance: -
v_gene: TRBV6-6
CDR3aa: CASRGRGAADTQYF
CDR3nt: TGTGCCAGCAGGGGGCGGGGCGCGGCAGATACGCAGTATTTT

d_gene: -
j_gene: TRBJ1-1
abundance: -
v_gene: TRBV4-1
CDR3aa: CASSSRSTENTEAFF
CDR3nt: TGCGCCAGCAGCTCCAGATCGACAGAGAACACTGAAGCTTTCTTT

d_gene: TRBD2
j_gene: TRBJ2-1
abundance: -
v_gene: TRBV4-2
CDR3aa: CASSPEIPGTTLNNEQFF
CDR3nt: TGTGCCAGCAGCCCGGAAATCCCCGGGACTACTTTAAACAATGAGCAGTTCTTC

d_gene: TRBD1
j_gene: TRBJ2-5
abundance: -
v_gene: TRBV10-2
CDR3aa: CASSLSGGETQYF
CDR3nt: TGCGCCAGCAGCCTCTCAGGGGGAGAGACCCAGTACTTC

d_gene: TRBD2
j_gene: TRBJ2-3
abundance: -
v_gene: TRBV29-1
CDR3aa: CSGSGATDTQYF
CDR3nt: TGCAGCGGTAGCGGGGCCACAGATACGCAGTATTTT

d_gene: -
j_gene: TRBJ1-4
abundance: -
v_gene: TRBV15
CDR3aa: CATSRDRVGVRTNEKLFF
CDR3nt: TGTGCCACCAGCAGAGATCGTGTAGGGGTGCGAACTAATGAAAAACTGTTTTTT

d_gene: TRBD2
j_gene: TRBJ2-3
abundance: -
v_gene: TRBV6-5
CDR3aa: CASKLADTSTDTQYF
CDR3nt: TGTGCCAGCAAGCTAGCGGATACTAGCACAGATACGCAGTATTTT

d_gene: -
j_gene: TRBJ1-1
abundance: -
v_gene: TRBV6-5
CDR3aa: CASSYSEGTEAFF
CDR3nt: TGTGCCAGCAGTTACTCGGAGGGCACTGAAGCTTTCTTT

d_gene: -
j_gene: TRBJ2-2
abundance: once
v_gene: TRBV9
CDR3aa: CASGPAPTGELFF
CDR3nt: TGTGCCAGCGGCCCTGCCCCCACCGGGGAGCTGTTTTTT

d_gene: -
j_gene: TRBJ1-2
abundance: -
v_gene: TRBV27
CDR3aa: CASSRGRGGGLYGYTF
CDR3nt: TGTGCCAGCAGCCGAGGACGTGGGGGAGGACTATATGGCTACACCTTC

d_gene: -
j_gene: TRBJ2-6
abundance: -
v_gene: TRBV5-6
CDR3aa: CASSWVTGNAPGANVLTF
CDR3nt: TGTGCCAGCAGCTGGGTGACAGGTAACGCGCCTGGGGCCAACGTCCTGACTTTC

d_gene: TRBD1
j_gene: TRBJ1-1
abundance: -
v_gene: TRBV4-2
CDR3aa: CASSQGTTGNFNTEAFF
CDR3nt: TGTGCCAGCAGCCAAGGAACGACAGGGAACTTTAACACTGAAGCTTTCTTT

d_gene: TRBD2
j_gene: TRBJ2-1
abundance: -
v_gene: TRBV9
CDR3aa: CASSVGSLAGGPNNEQFF
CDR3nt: TGTGCCAGCAGCGTAGGGTCGTTAGCGGGGGGGCCTAACAATGAGCAGTTCTTC

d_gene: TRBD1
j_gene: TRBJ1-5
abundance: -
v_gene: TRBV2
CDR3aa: CASSHKTGESNQPQHF
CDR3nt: TGTGCCAGCAGTCACAAGACAGGGGAAAGCAATCAGCCCCAGCATTTT

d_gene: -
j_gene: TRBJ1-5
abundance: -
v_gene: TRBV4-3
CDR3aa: CASSQDYLGALLGQPQHF
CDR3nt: TGCGCCAGCAGCCAAGATTATCTGGGAGCGCTGCTTGGTCAGCCCCAGCATTTT

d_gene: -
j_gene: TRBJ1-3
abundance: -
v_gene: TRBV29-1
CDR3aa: CSVNRIGDSGNTIYF
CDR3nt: TGCAGCGTGAACAGGATCGGTGACTCTGGAAACACCATATATTTT